The present TCR delta chain was sequenced within a study of gamma-delta T cells after stem cell transplantation. The CDR3 has 20 amino acids. V shed 0 bases and J shed 1 base, with 26 bases lying between them. The germline CDR1 and CDR2 sequences are GEAIGNYY and EKD. This clone was observed a handful of times. TCRdb records a much larger clone's protein for this DNA, with a difference at residue 14 that likely arises from a read error; the protein given is the translation of the DNA. TCRdb fed the RT-PCR reads into CATT to redo clone calling. The profile shows just over 750 delta-chain clones, about 1.1% of them singletons.

The V and J genes are TRDV2 and TRDJ1; D is perhaps TRDD3 (7 bases). This TCR derives from a human donor. It is not recorded whose cells these are; they may come from a transplant donor. The source material was gamma-delta T cells. The CDR3 DNA sequence: TGTGCCTGTGACACCGTTTCTTTCCTAAAGGCTGGGGGGACCACCGATAAACTCATCTTT. It encodes CACDTVSFLKAGGTTDKLIF.